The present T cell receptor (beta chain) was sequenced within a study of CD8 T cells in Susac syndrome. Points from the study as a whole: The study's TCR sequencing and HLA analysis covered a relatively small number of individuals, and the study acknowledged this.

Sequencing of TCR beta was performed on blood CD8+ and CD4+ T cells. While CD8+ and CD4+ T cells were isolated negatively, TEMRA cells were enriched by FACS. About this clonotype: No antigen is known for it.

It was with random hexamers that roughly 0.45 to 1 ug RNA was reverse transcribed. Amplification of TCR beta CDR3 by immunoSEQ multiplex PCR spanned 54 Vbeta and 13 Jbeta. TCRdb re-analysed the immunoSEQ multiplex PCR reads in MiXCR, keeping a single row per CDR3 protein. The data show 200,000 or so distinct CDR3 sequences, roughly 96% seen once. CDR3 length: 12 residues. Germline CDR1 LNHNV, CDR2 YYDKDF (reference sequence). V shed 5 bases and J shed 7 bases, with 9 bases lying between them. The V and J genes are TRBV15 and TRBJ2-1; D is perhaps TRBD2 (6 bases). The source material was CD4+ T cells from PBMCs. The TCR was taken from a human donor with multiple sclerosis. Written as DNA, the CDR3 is TGTGCCACCAGCCGCGGGATGAATGAGCAGTTCTTC. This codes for CATSRGMNEQFF.